This T cell receptor (beta chain) was sequenced during a study of Ad26.COV2.S vaccination and SARS-CoV-2 variants. This clone was counted once. Its antigen is still unknown. CDR1 and CDR2 (germline): SQVTM, ANQGSEA. With 6 bases clipped from V and 1 base from J, the junction kept 17 bases outside the gene matches. There are 18 residues in the CDR3. Study conclusions and caveats: Among vaccine recipients, spike-specific TCR breadth exceeded that of placebo recipients.

TCRdb keeps only in-frame clones here, not all; method: immunoSEQ multiplex PCR. This table has about 470,000 clones, roughly 91% appearing once. The treatment is: roughly 19 received Ad26.COV2.S at low or high dose, single or two shots; roughly 5 received placebo; per-sample allocation not given. Sampling was performed 63 days after the first vaccine or placebo injection. Expressing Wuhan-strain SARS-CoV-2 spike, an Ad26 vector served as the vaccine. The input for sequencing was peripheral blood, taken in a trial of Ad26.COV2.S vaccine versus placebo. V gene TRBV29-1 combines with J gene TRBJ2-1, with 8 bases matching TRBD2. The clonotype was recovered from a person aged 18-60 years who received the Ad26.COV2.S COVID-19 vaccine or a placebo. The CDR3: CSVKPLTTSGGSYNEQFF. The CDR3 nucleotides are TGCAGCGTCAAACCGCTTACCACTAGCGGAGGATCCTACAATGAGCAGTTCTTC.